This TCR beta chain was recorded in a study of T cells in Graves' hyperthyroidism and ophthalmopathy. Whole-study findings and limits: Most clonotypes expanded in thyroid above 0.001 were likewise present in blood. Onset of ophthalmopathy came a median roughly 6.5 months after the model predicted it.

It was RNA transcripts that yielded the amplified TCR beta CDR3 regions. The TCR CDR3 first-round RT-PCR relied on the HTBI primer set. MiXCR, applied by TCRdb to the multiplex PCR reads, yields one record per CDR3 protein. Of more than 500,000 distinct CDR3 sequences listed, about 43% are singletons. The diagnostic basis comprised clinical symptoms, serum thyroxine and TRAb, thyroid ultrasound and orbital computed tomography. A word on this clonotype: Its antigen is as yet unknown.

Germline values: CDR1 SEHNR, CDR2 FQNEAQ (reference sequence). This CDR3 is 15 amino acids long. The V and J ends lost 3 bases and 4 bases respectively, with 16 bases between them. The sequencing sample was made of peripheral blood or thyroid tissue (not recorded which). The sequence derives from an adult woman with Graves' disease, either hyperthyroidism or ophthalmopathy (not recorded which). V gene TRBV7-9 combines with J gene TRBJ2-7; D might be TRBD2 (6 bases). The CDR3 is CASSLTGDPLYEQYF. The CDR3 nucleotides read TGTGCCAGCAGCTTGACGGGGGATCCTTTGTACGAGCAGTACTTC. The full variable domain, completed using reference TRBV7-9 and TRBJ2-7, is DTGVSQNPRHKITKRGQNVTFRCDPISEHNRLYWYRQTLGQGPEFLTYFQNEAQLEKSRLLSDRFSAERPKGSFSTLEIQRTEQGDSAMYLCASSLTGDPLYEQYFGPGTRLTVT.